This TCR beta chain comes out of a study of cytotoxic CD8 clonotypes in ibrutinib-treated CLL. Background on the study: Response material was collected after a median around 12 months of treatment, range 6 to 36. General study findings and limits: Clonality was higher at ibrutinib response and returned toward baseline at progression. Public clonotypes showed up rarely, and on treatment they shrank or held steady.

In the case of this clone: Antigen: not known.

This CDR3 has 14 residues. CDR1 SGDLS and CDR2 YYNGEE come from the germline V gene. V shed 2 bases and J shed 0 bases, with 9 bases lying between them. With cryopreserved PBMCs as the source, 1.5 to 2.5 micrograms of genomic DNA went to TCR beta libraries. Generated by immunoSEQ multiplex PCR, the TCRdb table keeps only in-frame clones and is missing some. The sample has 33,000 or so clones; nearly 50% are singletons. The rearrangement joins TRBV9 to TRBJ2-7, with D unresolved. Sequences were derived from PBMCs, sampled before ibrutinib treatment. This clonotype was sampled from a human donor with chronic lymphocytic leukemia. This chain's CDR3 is CASSVDPDSYEQYF. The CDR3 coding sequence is TGTGCCAGCAGCGTTGACCCAGACTCCTACGAGCAGTACTTC.